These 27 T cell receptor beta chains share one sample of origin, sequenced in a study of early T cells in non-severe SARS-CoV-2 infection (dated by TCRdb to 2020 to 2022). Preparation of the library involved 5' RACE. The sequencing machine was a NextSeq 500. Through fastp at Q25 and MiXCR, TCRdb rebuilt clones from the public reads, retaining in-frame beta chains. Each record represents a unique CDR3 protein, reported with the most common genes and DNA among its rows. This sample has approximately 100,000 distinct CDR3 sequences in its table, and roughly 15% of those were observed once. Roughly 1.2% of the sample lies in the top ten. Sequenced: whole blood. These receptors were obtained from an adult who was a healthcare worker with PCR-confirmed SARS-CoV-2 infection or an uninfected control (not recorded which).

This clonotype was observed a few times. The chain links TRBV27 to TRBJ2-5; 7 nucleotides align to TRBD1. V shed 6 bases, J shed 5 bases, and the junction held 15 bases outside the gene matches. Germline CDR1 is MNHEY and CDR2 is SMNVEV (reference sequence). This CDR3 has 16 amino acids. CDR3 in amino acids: CASRRTGTVVRETQYF. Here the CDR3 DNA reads TGTGCCAGCAGGCGGACCGGGACAGTGGTACGGGAGACCCAGTACTTC.

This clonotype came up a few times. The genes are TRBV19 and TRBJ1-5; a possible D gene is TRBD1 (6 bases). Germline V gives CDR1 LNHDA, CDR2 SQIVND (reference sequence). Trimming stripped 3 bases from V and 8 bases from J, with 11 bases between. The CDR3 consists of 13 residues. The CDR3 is CASSMGGWEPQHF. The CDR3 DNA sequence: TGTGCCAGTAGTATGGGGGGCTGGGAGCCCCAGCATTTT.

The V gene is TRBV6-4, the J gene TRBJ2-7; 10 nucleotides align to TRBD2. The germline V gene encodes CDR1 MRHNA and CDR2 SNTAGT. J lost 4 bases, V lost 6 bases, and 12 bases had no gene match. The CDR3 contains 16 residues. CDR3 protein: CASSWTGTSAAYEQYF. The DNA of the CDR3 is TGTGCCAGCAGCTGGACCGGGACTAGCGCCGCATACGAGCAGTACTTC.

The chain's CDR3 is CASSSSDQPQHF. In DNA form, the CDR3 reads TGTGCCAGCAGTTCTTCTGATCAGCCCCAGCATTTT. The chain couples TRBV12-3 or TRBV12-4 to TRBJ1-5, with D unresolved. CDR3 length equals 12 residues. Trimming shortened V by 4 bases and J by 5 bases, and 6 bases separated the two germline ends.

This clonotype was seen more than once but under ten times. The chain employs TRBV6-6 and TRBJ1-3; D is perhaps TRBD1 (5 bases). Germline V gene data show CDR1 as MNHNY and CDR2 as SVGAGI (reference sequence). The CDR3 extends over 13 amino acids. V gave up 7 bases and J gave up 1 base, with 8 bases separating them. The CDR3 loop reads CASIAGSGNTIYF. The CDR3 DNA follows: TGTGCCAGCATTGCAGGGTCTGGAAACACCATATATTTT.

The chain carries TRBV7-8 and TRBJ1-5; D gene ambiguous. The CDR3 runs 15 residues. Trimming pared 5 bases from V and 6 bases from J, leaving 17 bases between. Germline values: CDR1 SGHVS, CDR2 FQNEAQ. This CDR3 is CASSRGRTPSQPQHF. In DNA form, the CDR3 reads TGTGCCAGCAGCAGAGGACGGACCCCTAGTCAGCCCCAGCATTTT.

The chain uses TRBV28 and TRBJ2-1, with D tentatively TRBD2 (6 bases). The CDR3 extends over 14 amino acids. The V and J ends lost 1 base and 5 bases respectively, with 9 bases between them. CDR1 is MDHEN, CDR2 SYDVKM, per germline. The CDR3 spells CASSLSPSDNEQFF. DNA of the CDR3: TGTGCCAGCAGTTTATCCCCTAGCGACAATGAGCAGTTCTTC.

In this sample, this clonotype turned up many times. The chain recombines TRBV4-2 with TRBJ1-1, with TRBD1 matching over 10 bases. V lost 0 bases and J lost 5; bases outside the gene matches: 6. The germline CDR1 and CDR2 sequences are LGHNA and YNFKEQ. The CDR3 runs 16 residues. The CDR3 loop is CASSQETGQGGTEAFF. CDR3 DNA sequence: TGTGCCAGCAGCCAAGAAACCGGACAGGGGGGGACTGAAGCTTTCTTT.

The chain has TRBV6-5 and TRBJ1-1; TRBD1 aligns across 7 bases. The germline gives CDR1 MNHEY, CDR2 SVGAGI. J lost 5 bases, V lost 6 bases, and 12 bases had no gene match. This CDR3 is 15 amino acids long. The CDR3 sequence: CASSPGGSVWTEAFF. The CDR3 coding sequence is TGTGCCAGCAGCCCAGGGGGATCGGTGTGGACTGAAGCTTTCTTT.

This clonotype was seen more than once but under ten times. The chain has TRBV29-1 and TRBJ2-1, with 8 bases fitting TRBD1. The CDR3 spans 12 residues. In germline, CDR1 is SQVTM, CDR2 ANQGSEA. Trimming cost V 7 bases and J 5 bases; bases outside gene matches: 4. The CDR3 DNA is TGCAGCGCTCTGGACAGGGACAATGAGCAGTTCTTC. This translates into CSALDRDNEQFF.

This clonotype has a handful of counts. The CDR3 here is CSARDRVREKLFF. CDR3 nucleotide sequence: TGCAGTGCTAGGGACAGGGTCCGCGAAAAACTGTTTTTT. The chain employs TRBV20-1 and TRBJ1-4; 8 bases fit TRBD1. The V and J ends lost 3 bases and 8 bases, in that order; junction bases with no gene match: 5. The CDR3 loop spans 13 amino acids. CDR1 DFQATT and CDR2 SNEGSKA come from the germline V gene (reference sequence).

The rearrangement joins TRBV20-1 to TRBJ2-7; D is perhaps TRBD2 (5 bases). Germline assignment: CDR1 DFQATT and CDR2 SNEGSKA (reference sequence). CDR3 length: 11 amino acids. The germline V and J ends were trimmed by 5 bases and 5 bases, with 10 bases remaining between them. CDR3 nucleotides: TGCAGTGCTCCCTTCGGGGACGAGCAGTACTTC. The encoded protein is CSAPFGDEQYF.

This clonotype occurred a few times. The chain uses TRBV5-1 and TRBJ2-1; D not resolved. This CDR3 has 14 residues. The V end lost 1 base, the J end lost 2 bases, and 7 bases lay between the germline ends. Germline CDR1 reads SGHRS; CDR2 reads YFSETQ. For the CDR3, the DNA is TGCGCCAGCAGCTTGAGCGCTCCCTACAATGAGCAGTTCTTC. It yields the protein CASSLSAPYNEQFF.

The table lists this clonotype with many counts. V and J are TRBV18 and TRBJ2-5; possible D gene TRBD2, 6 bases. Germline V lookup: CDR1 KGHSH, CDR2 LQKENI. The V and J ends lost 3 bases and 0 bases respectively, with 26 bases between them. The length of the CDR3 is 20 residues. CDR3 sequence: CASSPPFVGREREHQETQYF. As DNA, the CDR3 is TGTGCCAGCTCACCTCCCTTCGTGGGACGGGAGCGCGAACACCAAGAGACCCAGTACTTC. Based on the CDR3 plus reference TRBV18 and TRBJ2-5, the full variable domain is NAGVMQNPRHLVRRRGQEARLRCSPMKGHSHVYWYRQLPEEGLKFMVYLQKENIIDESGMPKERFSAEFPKEGPSILRIQQVVRGDSAAYFCASSPPFVGREREHQETQYFGPGTRLLVL.

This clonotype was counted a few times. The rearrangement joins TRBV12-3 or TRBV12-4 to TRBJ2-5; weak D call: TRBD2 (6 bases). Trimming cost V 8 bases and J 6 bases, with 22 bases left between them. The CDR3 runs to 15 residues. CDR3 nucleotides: TGTGCCAGCGGGGACCGGGACGCGGGAAAAAAGACCCAGTACTTC. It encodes CASGDRDAGKKTQYF.

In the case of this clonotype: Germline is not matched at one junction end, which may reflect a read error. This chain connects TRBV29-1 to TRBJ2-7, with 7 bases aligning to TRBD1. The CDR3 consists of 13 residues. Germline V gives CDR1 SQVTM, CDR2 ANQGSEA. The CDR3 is CSAESTGTYEQYF. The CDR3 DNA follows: TGCAGCGCTGAATCGACAGGGACCTACGAGCAGTACTTC.

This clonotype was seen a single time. The CDR3 protein is CASNPSDRGYTGELFF. In DNA, the CDR3 is TGTGCCAGCAATCCCTCGGACAGGGGTTATACCGGGGAGCTGTTTTTT. The V call is TRBV6-2 or TRBV6-3, the J call TRBJ2-2, with 9 bases that match TRBD1. Germline trimming cut 7 bases from V and 5 bases from J; bases unmatched to any gene: 11. CDR3 length: 16 amino acids. Germline loops: CDR1 MNHEY, CDR2 SVGEGT.

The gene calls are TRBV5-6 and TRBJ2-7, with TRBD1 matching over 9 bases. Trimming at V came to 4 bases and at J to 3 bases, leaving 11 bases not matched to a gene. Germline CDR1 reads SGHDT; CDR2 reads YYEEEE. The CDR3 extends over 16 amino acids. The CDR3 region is CASSGGQGVLFYEQYF. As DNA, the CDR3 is TGTGCCAGCAGCGGGGGACAGGGAGTCTTATTCTACGAGCAGTACTTC.

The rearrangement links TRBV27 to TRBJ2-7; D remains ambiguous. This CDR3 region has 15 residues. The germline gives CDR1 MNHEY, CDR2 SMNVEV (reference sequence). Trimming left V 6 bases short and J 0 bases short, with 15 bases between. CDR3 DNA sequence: TGTGCCAGCAGATCCTTCGCGGAGAGCTCCTACGAGCAGTACTTC. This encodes CASRSFAESSYEQYF.

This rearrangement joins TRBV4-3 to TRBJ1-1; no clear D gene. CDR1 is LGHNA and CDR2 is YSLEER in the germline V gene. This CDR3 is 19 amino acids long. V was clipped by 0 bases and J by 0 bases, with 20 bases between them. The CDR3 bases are TGCGCCAGCAGCCAAGATAAAAATTTTATAGACACTTTGAACACTGAAGCTTTCTTT. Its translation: CASSQDKNFIDTLNTEAFF.

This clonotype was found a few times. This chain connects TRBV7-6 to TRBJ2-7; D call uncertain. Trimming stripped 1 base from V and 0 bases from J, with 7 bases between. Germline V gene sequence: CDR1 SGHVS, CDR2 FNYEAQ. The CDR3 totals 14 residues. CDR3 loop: CASSLGGTSYEQYF. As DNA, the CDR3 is TGTGCCAGCAGCTTAGGTGGCACCTCCTACGAGCAGTACTTC.

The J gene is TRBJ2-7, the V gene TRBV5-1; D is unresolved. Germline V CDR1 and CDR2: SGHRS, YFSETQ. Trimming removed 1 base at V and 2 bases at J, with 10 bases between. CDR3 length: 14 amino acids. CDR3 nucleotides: TGCGCCAGCAGCTTGCCAAGCATTCCCTACGAGCAGTACTTC. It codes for CASSLPSIPYEQYF.

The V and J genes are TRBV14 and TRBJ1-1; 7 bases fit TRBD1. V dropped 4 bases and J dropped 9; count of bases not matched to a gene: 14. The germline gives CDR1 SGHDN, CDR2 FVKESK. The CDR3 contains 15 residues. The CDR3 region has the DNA TGTGCCAGCAGCCTTTCCCTTACAGGGGCTAACAAAGCTTTCTTT. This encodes CASSLSLTGANKAFF.

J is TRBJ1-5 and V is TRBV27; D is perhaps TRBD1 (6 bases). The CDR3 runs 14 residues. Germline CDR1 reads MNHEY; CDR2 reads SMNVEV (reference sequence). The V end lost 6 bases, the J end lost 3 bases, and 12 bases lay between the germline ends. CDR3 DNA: TGTGCCAGCAGGCAGGGGTTTAACAATCAGCCCCAGCATTTT. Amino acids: CASRQGFNNQPQHF.

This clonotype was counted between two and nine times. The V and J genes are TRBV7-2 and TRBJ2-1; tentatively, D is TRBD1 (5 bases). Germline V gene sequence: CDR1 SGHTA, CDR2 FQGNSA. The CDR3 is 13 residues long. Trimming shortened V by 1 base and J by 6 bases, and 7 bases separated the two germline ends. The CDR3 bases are TGTGCCAGCAGCTTAGGGGGCGCCAATGAGCAGTTCTTC. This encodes CASSLGGANEQFF.

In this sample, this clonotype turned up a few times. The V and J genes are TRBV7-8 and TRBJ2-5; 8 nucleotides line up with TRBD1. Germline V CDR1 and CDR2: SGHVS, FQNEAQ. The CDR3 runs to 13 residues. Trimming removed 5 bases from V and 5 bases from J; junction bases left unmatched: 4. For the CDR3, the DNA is TGTGCCAGCAGCCAGGACAGGGTTGAGACCCAGTACTTC. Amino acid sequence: CASSQDRVETQYF.

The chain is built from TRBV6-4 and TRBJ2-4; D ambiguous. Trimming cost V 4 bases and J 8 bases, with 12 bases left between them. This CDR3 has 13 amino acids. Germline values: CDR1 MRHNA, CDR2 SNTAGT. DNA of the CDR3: TGTGCCAGCAGTGTCTTGGAAGGAGACATTCAGTACTTC. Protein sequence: CASSVLEGDIQYF.